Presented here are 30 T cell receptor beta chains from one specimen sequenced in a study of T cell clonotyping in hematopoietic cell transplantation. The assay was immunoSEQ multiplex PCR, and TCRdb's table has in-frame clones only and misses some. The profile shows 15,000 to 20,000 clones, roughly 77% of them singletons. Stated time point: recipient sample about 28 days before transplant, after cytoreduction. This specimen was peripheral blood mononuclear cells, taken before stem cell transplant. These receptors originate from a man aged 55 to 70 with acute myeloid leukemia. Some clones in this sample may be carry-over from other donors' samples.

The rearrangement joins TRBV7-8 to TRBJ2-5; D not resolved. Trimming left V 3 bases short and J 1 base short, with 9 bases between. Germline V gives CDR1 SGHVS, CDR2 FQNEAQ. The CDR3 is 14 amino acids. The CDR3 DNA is TGTGCCAGCAGCTTTCAAGAGGTCCAAGAGACCCAGTACTTC. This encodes CASSFQEVQETQYF.

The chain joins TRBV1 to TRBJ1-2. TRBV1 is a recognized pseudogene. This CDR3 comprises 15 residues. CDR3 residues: CTSSQDKVFNYGYTF. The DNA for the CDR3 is TGCACCAGCAGCCAAGATAAGGTTTTTAACTATGGCTACACCTTC.

The chain's CDR3 is CASSEGGAGDTQYF. The DNA for the CDR3 is TGTGCCAGCAGTGAGGGGGGGGCCGGCGATACGCAGTATTTT. V gene TRBV2 combines with J gene TRBJ2-3, with a weak D call TRBD2 (7 bases). V gave up 3 bases and J gave up 6 bases, with 13 bases separating them. The CDR3 has 14 amino acids. Germline V gives CDR1 SNHLY, CDR2 FYNNEI.

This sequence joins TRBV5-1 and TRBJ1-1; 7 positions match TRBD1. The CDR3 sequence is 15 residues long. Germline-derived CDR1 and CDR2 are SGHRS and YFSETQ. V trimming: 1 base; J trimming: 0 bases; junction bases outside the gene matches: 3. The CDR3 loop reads CASSLQTGLNTEAFF. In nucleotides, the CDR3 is TGCGCCAGCAGCTTGCAGACAGGGTTGAACACTGAAGCTTTCTTT.

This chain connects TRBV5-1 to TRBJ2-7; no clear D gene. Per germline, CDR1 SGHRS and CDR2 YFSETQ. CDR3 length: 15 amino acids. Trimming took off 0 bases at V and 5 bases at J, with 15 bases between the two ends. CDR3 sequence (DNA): TGCGCCAGCAGCTTGGATAGCCCCCTTACGGACGAGCAGTACTTC. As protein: CASSLDSPLTDEQYF.

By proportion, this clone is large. The CDR3 is CASTRAAGELFF. CDR3 DNA: TGTGCCAGCACCAGGGCGGCCGGGGAGCTGTTTTTT. The V gene is TRBV9, the J gene TRBJ2-2, with a possible D match to TRBD1 (5 bases). Germline-derived CDR1 and CDR2 are SGDLS and YYNGEE. The ends were cut back, 6 bases at V and 6 bases at J, with 9 bases in the middle. CDR3 length equals 12 residues.

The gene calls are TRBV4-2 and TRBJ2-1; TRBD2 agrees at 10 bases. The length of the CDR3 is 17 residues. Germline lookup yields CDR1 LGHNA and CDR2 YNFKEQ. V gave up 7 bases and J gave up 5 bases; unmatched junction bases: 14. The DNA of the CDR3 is TGTGCCAGCACCCTATTCACCGGGACTAGCGCTAACAATGAGCAGTTCTTC. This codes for CASTLFTGTSANNEQFF.

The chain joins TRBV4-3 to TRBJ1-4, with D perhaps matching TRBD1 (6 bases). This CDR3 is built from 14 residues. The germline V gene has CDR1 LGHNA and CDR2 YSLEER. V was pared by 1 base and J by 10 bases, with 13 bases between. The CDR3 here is CASSQGAGAGKLFF. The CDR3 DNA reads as TGCGCCAGCAGCCAAGGGGCAGGGGCCGGAAAACTGTTTTTT.

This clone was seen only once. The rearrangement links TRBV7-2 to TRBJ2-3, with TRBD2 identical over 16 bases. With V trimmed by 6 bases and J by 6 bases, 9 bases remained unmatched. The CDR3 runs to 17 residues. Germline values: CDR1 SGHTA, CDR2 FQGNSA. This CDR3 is CASSFQGLAGGRDTQYF. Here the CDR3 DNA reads TGTGCCAGCAGTTTTCAGGGACTAGCGGGGGGGAGGGATACGCAGTATTTT. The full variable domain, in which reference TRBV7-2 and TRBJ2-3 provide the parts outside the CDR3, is GAGVSQSPSNKVTEKGKDVELRCDPISGHTALYWYRQSLGQGLEFLIYFQGNSAPDKSGLPSDRFSAERTGGSVSTLTIQRTQQEDSAVYLCASSFQGLAGGRDTQYFGPGTRLTVL.

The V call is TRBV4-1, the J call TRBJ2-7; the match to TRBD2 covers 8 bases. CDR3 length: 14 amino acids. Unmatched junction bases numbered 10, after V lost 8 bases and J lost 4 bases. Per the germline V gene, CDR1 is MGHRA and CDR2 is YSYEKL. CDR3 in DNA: TGCGCCAGCTCAACGGGCGGGAGGCCTTACGAGCAGTACTTC. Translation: CASSTGGRPYEQYF.

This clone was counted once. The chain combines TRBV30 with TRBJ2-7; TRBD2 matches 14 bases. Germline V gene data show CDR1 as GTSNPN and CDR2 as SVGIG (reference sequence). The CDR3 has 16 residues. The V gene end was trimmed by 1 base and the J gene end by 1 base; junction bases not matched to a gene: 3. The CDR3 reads CAWSGGTSGSSYEQYF. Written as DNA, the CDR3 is TGTGCCTGGAGTGGAGGGACTAGCGGGAGTTCCTACGAGCAGTACTTC.

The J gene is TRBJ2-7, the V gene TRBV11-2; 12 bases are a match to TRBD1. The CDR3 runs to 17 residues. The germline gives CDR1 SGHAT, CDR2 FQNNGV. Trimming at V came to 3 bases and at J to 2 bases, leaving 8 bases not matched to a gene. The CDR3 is CASSLGPGQGAPYEQYF. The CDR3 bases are TGTGCCAGCAGCTTGGGGCCGGGACAGGGGGCGCCCTACGAGCAGTACTTC.

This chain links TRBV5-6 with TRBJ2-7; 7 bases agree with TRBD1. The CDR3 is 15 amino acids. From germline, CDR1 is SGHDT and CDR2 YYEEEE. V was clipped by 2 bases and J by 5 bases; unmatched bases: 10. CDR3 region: CASSFGQVVVNEQYF. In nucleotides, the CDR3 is TGTGCCAGCAGCTTTGGACAGGTCGTAGTCAACGAGCAGTACTTC.

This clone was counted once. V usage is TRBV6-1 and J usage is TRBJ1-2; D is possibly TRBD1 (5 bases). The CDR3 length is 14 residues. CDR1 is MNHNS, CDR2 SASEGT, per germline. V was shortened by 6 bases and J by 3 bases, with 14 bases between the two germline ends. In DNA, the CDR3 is TGTGCCAGCAGGACTCCGGGACGGCACTATGGCTACACCTTC. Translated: CASRTPGRHYGYTF.

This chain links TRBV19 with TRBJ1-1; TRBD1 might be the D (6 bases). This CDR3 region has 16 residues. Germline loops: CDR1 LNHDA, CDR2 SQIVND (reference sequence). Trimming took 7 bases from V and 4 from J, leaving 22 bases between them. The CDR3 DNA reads TGTGCCAGTAACAGGGTTGGGGGTGGCTGGGGCACTGAAGCTTTCTTT. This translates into CASNRVGGGWGTEAFF.

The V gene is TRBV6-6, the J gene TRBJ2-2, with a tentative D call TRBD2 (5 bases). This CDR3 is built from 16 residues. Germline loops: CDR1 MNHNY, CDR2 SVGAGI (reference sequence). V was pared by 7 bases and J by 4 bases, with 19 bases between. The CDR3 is CASTERRSSFTGELFF. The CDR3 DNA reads TGTGCCAGCACCGAACGGAGGAGCTCGTTCACCGGGGAGCTGTTTTTT.

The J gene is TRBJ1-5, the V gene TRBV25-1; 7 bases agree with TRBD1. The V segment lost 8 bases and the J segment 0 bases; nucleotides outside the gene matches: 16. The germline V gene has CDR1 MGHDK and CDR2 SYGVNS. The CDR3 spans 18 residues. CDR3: CASGDPGTDGNSNQPQHF. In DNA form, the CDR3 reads TGTGCCAGCGGGGACCCTGGGACAGACGGAAATAGCAATCAGCCCCAGCATTTT.

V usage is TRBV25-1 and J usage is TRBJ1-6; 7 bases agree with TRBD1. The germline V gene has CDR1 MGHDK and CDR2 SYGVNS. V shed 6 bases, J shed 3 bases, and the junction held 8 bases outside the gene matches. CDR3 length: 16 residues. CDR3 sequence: CASSSDRRVYNSPLHF. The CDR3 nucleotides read TGTGCCAGCAGCTCGGACAGGCGAGTCTATAATTCACCCCTCCACTTT.

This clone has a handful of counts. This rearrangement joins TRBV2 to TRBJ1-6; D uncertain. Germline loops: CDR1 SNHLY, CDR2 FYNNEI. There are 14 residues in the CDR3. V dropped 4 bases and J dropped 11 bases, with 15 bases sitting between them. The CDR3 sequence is CASSGLAGRTPLHF. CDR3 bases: TGTGCCAGCAGTGGACTTGCTGGGAGGACACCCCTCCACTTT.

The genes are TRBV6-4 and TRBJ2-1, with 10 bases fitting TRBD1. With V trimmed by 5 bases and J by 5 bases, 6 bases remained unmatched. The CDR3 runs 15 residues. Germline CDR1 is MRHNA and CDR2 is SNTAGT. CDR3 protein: CASSSGTGANNEQFF. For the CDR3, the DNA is TGTGCCAGCAGTTCCGGGACAGGGGCCAACAATGAGCAGTTCTTC.

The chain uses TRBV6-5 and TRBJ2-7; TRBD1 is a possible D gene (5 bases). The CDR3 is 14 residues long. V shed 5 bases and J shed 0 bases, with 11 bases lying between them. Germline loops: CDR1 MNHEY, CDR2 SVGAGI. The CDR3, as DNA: TGTGCCAGCAGTCGACAGCTTGTCTCCTACGAGCAGTACTTC. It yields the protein CASSRQLVSYEQYF.

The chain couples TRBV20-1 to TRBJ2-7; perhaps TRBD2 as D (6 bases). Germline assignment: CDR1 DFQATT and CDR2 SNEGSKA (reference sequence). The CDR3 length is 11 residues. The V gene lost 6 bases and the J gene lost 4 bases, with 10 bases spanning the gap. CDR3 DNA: TGCAGTGCCCCCCGGGGGTACGAGCAGTACTTC. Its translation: CSAPRGYEQYF.

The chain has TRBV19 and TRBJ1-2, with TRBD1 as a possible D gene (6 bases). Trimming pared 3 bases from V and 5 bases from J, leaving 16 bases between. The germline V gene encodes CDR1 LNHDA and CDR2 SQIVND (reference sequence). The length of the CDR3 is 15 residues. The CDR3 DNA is TGTGCCAGTAGTATCCGAGGGGGGGGCCCTTATGGCTACACCTTC. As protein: CASSIRGGGPYGYTF.

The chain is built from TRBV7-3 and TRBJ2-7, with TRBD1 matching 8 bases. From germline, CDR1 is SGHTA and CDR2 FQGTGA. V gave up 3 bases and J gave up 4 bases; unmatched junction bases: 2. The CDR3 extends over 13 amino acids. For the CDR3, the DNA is TGTGCCAGCAGCTTTGACAGGGGTTACGAGCAGTACTTC. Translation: CASSFDRGYEQYF.

DNA for the CDR3: TGTGCCAGCAGCGGCCTTCGGGACAGGGGCACGGAGGCTGAAGCTTTCTTT. Amino acid sequence: CASSGLRDRGTEAEAFF. The genes are TRBV2 and TRBJ1-1; 10 bases align to TRBD1. CDR3 size: 17 residues. In germline, CDR1 is SNHLY, CDR2 FYNNEI. V was pared by 6 bases and J by 6 bases, with 16 bases of the junction left unmatched.

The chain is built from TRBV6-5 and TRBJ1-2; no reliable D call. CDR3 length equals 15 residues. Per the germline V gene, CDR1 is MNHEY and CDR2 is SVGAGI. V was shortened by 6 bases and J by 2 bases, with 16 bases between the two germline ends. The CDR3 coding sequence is TGTGCCAGCAGCCCCTACTATCTAGGCAACTATGGCTACACCTTC. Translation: CASSPYYLGNYGYTF.

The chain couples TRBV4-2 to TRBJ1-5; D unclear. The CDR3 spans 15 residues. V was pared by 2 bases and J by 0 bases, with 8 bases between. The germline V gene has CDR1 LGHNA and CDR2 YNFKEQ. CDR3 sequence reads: CASSQSRDSNQPQHF. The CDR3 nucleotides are TGTGCCAGCAGCCAAAGTAGGGATAGCAATCAGCCCCAGCATTTT.

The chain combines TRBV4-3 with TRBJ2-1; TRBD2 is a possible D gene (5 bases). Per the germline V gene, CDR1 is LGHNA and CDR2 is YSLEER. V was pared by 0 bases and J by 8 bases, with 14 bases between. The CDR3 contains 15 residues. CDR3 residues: CASSQDGGPGDEQFF. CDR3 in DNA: TGCGCCAGCAGCCAAGACGGAGGCCCCGGCGATGAGCAGTTCTTC.

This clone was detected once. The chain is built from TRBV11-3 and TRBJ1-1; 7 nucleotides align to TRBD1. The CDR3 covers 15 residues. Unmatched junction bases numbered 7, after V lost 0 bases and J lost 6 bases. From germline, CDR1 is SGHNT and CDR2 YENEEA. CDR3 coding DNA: TGTGCCAGCAGCTTAGAACTACAGGGGAAGCCTGAAGCTTTCTTT. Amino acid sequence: CASSLELQGKPEAFF.

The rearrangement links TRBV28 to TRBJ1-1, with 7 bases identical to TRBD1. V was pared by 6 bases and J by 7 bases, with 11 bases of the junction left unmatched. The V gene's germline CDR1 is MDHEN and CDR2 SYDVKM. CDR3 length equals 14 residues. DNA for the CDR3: TGTGCCAGCAGAAGGGACAGCCCGAGTGGTGAAGCTTTCTTT. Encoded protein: CASRRDSPSGEAFF.